Each of the 8 T cell receptor beta chains below was sequenced from the same sample in a study of cytomegalovirus exposure and HLA in healthy donors. Use of 60 Vbeta and 13 Jbeta primers characterized the PCR. Data came from immunoSEQ multiplex PCR; TCRdb stores just in-frame clones and leaves some out. The data show over 120,000 clones, about 80% seen once. Sequencing was performed on PBMCs. The source of these receptors is a man in his forties or fifties in good health and CMV-seronegative.

The V gene is TRBV6-5, the J gene TRBJ2-1; the D is unclear. Looked up from germline, CDR1 is MNHEY and CDR2 is SVGAGI. The V and J ends lost 6 bases and 7 bases respectively, with 13 bases between them. The CDR3 spans 13 residues. For the CDR3, the DNA is TGTGCCAGCAGCCCTCCCGGGTGGAATGAGCAGTTCTTC. This codes for CASSPPGWNEQFF.

This clone was seen a single time. V and J are TRBV6-6 and TRBJ2-3; 7 bases fit TRBD1. V gave up 6 bases and J gave up 0 bases; unmatched junction bases: 9. Germline V lookup: CDR1 MNHNY, CDR2 SVGAGI (reference sequence). The CDR3 sequence is 16 residues long. As DNA, the CDR3 is TGTGCCAGCAGCCAGCCGACAGGGCTTAGCACAGATACGCAGTATTTT. This translates into CASSQPTGLSTDTQYF.

The chain is built from TRBV7-9 and TRBJ2-3; TRBD1 is a possible D gene (5 bases). Deletions cut 2 bases from V and 2 bases from J, with 14 bases between. The CDR3 sequence is 16 residues long. The V gene's germline CDR1 is SEHNR and CDR2 FQNEAQ (reference sequence). The CDR3 sequence: CASSLNAGINTDTQYF. The CDR3 DNA reads as TGTGCCAGCAGCTTAAACGCAGGGATTAACACAGATACGCAGTATTTT.

This clone has a single count. The chain combines TRBV30 with TRBJ1-1; a weak D match, TRBD1 (6 bases). The CDR3 loop spans 11 amino acids. Germline V CDR1 and CDR2: GTSNPN, SVGIG (reference sequence). Trimming shortened V by 7 bases and J by 1 base, and 7 bases separated the two germline ends. DNA for the CDR3: TGTGCCTCACAGGGGAACACTGAAGCTTTCTTT. Protein: CASQGNTEAFF.

The CDR3 nucleotides read TGTGCCAGCAGTAGGGACAGATTGAACACTGAAGCTTTCTTT. It codes for CASSRDRLNTEAFF. The V and J genes are TRBV7-2 and TRBJ1-1; 7 bases are a match to TRBD1. The CDR3 consists of 14 residues. The J segment lost 0 bases and the V segment lost 6 bases, leaving 4 bases of the junction unmatched. Germline CDR1 is SGHTA and CDR2 is FQGNSA.

This chain uses TRBV4-2 with TRBJ1-5; D is undetermined. Germline V gene data show CDR1 as LGHNA and CDR2 as YNFKEQ. Trimming took off 4 bases at V and 0 bases at J, with 13 bases between the two ends. This CDR3 is 16 amino acids long. Here the CDR3 DNA reads TGTGCCAGCAGCCCGCTGACACCAAATAGCAATCAGCCCCAGCATTTT. This gives the protein CASSPLTPNSNQPQHF.

This chain joins TRBV4-1 and TRBJ2-3; 7 bases line up with TRBD2. The CDR3 covers 16 residues. Germline CDR1 MGHRA, CDR2 YSYEKL. The V and J ends lost 0 bases and 4 bases, in that order; junction bases with no gene match: 7. The CDR3 region is CASSQEPWGGSDTQYF. The CDR3 region has the DNA TGCGCCAGCAGCCAAGAACCCTGGGGGGGGTCAGATACGCAGTATTTT.

This rearrangement joins TRBV5-1 to TRBJ2-1, with D uncertain. Trimming took off 2 bases at V and 4 bases at J, with 10 bases between the two ends. CDR3 length: 14 amino acids. Germline V gene sequence: CDR1 SGHRS, CDR2 YFSETQ. CDR3 bases: TGCGCCAGCAGCTTTTCCCCCACTTACAATGAGCAGTTCTTC. It encodes CASSFSPTYNEQFF.